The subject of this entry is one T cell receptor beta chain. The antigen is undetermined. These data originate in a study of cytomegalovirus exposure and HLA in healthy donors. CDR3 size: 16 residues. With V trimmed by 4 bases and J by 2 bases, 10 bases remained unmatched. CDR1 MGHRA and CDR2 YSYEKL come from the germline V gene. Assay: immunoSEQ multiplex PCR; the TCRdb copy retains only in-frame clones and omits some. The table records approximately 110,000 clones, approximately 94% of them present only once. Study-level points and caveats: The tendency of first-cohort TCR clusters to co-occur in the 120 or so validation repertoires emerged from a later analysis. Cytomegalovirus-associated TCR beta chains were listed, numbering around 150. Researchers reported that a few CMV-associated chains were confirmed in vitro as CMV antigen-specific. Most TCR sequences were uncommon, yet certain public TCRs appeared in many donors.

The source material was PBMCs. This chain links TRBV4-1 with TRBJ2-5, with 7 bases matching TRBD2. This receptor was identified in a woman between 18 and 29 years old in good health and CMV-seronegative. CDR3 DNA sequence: TGCGCCAGCAGCCGCTTTCAGTCTAGCGGACAAGAGACCCAGTACTTC. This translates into CASSRFQSSGQETQYF.